This T cell receptor beta chain was identified during a study of regulatory T cells in long-lasting Graves disease. Relying on iRepertoire HTBI primers and Arm-PCR of CDR3 regions, the team built TCR beta libraries. In TCRdb, the multiplex PCR reads were re-called with MiXCR into one record per CDR3 protein. Of around 400,000 distinct CDR3 sequences listed, roughly a quarter are singletons. The CDR3 totals 15 residues. CDR1 and CDR2 from the germline V gene are DFQATT and SNEGSKA (reference sequence). The V and J ends lost 0 bases and 3 bases, in that order; junction bases with no gene match: 7. Whole-study findings and limits: The study found lower TCR diversity in persistent Graves' patients than in newly diagnosed ones.

This clonotype occurred many times. The antigen is undetermined. Time point specified: persistent/refractory GD, antithyroid drugs over 5 years with positive TRAb. Extracted PBMC RNA gave rise to the TCR library. This chain links TRBV20-1 with TRBJ1-2; 7 bases match TRBD1. This clonotype was obtained from a female donor with Graves disease. The source was peripheral blood mononuclear cells (PBMCs), collected when the disease was refractory, from a patient treated with antithyroid drugs. The CDR3 protein is CSARDRDRAYYGYTF. The CDR3 DNA sequence: TGCAGTGCTAGAGATCGTGACAGGGCGTACTATGGCTACACCTTC.